This T cell receptor (beta chain) derives from a study of T-cell reconstitution after alpha-beta-depleted transplantation in children. Germline V gene lookup returns CDR1 SGHNT and CDR2 YYREEE (reference sequence). V shed 2 bases and J shed 6 bases, with 9 bases lying between them. The CDR3 is 13 residues long. For TCRbeta, the library was prepared with unique molecular identifiers. TCRdb re-called the PCR reads through MiXCR, storing one row per CDR3 protein. The data hold tens of thousands of distinct CDR3 sequences, with about 47% observed a single time. This sample comprised peripheral blood, obtained before TCRalphabeta/CD19-depleted stem cell transplant. The receptor was isolated from a boy under two years old with SCID, due to receive a stem cell transplant. This chain connects TRBV5-4 to TRBJ2-1, with D unclear. The CDR3 here is CASSFSALNEQFF. CDR3 DNA sequence: TGTGCCAGCAGCTTCTCCGCTCTCAATGAGCAGTTCTTC.